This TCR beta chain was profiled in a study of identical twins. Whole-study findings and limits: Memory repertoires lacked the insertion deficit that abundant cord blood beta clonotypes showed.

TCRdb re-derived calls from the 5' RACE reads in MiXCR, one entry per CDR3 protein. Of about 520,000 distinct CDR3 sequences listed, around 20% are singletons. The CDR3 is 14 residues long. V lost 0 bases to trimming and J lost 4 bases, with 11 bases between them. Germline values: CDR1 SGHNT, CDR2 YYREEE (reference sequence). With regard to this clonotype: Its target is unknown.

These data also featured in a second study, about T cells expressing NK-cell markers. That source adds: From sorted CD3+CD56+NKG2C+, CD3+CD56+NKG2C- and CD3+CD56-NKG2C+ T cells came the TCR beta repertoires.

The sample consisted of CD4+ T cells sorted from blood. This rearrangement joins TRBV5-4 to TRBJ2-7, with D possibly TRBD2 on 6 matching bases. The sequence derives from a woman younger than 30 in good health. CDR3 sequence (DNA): TGTGCCAGCAGCTTGGACGGGACTTCTTACGAGCAGTACTTC. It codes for CASSLDGTSYEQYF. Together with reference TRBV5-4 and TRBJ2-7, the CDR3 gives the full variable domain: ETGVTQSPTHLIKTRGQQVTLRCSSQSGHNTVSWYQQALGQGPQFIFQYYREEENGRGNFPPRFSGLQFPNYSSELNVNALELDDSALYLCASSLDGTSYEQYFGPGTRLTVT.